This T cell receptor (beta chain) was identified during a study of blood T cell repertoires in COVID-19. Whole-study context: The United States, Italy and Spain provided the acute and convalescent COVID-19 samples.

Original methodology: For nucleated cells, counts were estimated from reference gene primer amplification. The assay was immunoSEQ multiplex PCR, and TCRdb's table has in-frame clones only and misses some. V and J calls and clone size are given by that table; D and trimming were obtained from the DNA. The data contain approximately 46,000 clones, approximately 81% of them singletons. Germline CDR1 and CDR2: SGHTA and FQGTGA. The CDR3 has 14 amino acids. V was clipped by 4 bases and J by 4 bases, with 12 bases between them. The sequence was obtained from a woman in her seventies with acute or convalescent COVID-19. The V and J genes are TRBV7-3 and TRBJ2-3; unclear D gene. Specimen: peripheral blood. The CDR3 sequence: CASSSVSQADTQYF. The CDR3 nucleotides read TGTGCCAGCAGCTCGGTCAGTCAGGCAGATACGCAGTATTTT.